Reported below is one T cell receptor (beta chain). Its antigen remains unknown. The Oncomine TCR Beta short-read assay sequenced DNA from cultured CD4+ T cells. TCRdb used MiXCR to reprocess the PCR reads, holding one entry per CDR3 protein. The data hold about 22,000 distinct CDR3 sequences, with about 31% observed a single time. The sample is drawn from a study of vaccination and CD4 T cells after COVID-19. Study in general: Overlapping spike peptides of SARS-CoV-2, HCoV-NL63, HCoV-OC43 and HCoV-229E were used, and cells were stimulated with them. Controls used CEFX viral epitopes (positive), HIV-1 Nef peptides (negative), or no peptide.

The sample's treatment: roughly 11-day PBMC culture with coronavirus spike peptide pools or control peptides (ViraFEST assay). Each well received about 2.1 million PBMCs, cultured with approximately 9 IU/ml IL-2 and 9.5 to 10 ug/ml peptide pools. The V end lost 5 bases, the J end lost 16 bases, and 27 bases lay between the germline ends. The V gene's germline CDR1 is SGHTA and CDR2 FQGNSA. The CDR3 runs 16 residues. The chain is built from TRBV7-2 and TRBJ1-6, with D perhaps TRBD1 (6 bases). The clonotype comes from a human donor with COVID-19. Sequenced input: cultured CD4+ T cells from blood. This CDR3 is CASSQDSSLTWTRLHF. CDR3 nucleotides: TGTGCCAGCAGCCAGGACAGCTCACTGACTTGGACTAGGCTCCACTTT.